Listed below are T cell receptor beta chains from one sample, sequenced in a study of control samples from healthy donors and cancer patients. Method: immunoSEQ multiplex PCR; TCRdb's copy keeps in-frame clones and lacks some. The table records about 89,000 clones, 85% to 90% of them present only once. Sequenced sample: blood. The receptor source for this set is a woman between 40 and 50 years old in good health. The CDR3 runs from the conserved cysteine through the conserved F or W. Fields, in order: clone size, V gene, J gene, D gene, CDR3 DNA, CDR3 protein. A D gene is named only where the DNA matches it firmly. Only part of the rows carry a size: once, few, many, or a class if the clone is expanded.

>-|TRBV18|TRBJ2-7|TRBD2
TGTGCCAGCTCGCCTAGCGGTCCCTACGAGCAGTACTTC
CASSPSGPYEQYF
>-|TRBV30|TRBJ2-5|TRBD1
TGTGCCTGGAGTGGAAGGACAGGGCGAGGAGAGACCCAGTACTTC
CAWSGRTGRGETQYF
>-|TRBV9|TRBJ1-3|-
TGTGCCAGCAGCCCCCGTAGCCCCCCGGTAGAGAGGCCTGGAAACACCATATATTTT
CASSPRSPPVERPGNTIYF
>-|TRBV13|TRBJ2-2|TRBD1
TGTGCCAGCAGCTCAGCCCGGGACAGGGATGTCGGGGAGCTGTTTTTT
CASSSARDRDVGELFF
>-|TRBV9|TRBJ2-2|-
TGTGCCAGCAGCGTAGATCCAGGGGCGAGCGGGGAGCTGTTTTTT
CASSVDPGASGELFF
>-|TRBV21-1|TRBJ1-1|-
TGTGCCAGCGGGACGGGGAACACTGAAGCTTTCTTT
CASGTGNTEAFF
>-|TRBV12-3/TRBV12-4|TRBJ2-3|-
TGTGCCAGCAGACTAGGAAGCACAGATACGCAGTATTTT
CASRLGSTDTQYF
>-|TRBV11-3|TRBJ1-1|-
TGTGCCAGCAGCACTGAGGGGGACACTGAAGCTTTCTTT
CASSTEGDTEAFF
>-|TRBV5-1|TRBJ2-3|TRBD1
TGCGCCAGCAGTAACCGGGACAGGGGTGGGACAGATACGCAGTATTTT
CASSNRDRGGTDTQYF
>-|TRBV19|TRBJ2-2|-
TGTGCCAGTAGTAATCGCACCGGGGAGCTGTTTTTT
CASSNRTGELFF
>-|TRBV6-6|TRBJ2-2|-
TGTGCCAGCAGTTTGGACAGCGAGAACACCGGGGAGCTGTTTTTT
CASSLDSENTGELFF
>-|TRBV6-5|TRBJ1-2|-
TGTGCCAGCAGGCGTACGGGGGGAGGAGGCTACACCTTC
CASRRTGGGGYTF
>-|TRBV12-5|TRBJ2-2|-
TGTGCTAGTGGTTTGTTCCCCACCGGGGAGCTGTTTTTT
CASGLFPTGELFF
>-|TRBV9|TRBJ2-1|TRBD2
TGTGCCAGCAGCCTTGGACTAGCGGGGGGCGGAAATGAGCAGTTCTTC
CASSLGLAGGGNEQFF
>-|TRBV7-8|TRBJ1-2|TRBD1
TGTGCCAGCAGCCGCCAGCAGGGGGAGTTTAGTGGAGGCTACACCTTC
CASSRQQGEFSGGYTF
>once|TRBV7-8|TRBJ2-7|TRBD1
TGTGCCAGCAGCTTTTTTCGGTTTAGGTCAGGACAGGGACCCTACGAGCAGTACTTC
CASSFFRFRSGQGPYEQYF
>-|TRBV30|TRBJ2-2|-
TGTGCCTGGAGTCGGGCCATGAACACCGGGGAGCTGTTTTTT
CAWSRAMNTGELFF
>-|TRBV21-1|TRBJ2-2|-
TGTGCCAGCAGCAGGGGCGGGGAGCTGTTTTTT
CASSRGGELFF
>-|TRBV11-3|TRBJ2-1|TRBD2
TGTGCCAGCAGCCCCGTCCCGACTAGCCTTAATGAGCAGTTCTTC
CASSPVPTSLNEQFF
>-|TRBV5-1|TRBJ2-7|-
TGCGCCCGCTATATGGACGCCATAAAGGAGCAGTACTTC
CARYMDAIKEQYF
>-|TRBV9|TRBJ1-6|-
TGTGCCAGCAGCGCCCGACAGGCCGAGTCACCCCTCCACTTT
CASSARQAESPLHF
>-|TRBV19|TRBJ1-1|TRBD1
TGTGCCAGTAGTATGACAGGGATGAACACTGAAGCTTTCTTT
CASSMTGMNTEAFF
>-|TRBV6-5|TRBJ2-5|TRBD2
TGTGCCAGCAGTTACGTTGGGGGGGGGACCCAGTACTTC
CASSYVGGGTQYF
>-|TRBV13|TRBJ1-6|TRBD1
TGTGCCAGCAGCTTCTCCGGGACAGTTAATTCACCCCTCCACTTT
CASSFSGTVNSPLHF
>-|TRBV14|TRBJ1-6|TRBD1
TGTGCCAGCAGCCCAGGGGGAAATTCACCCCTCCACTTT
CASSPGGNSPLHF
>-|TRBV7-2|TRBJ1-2|-
TGTGCCAGCAGCTTAGGTGGGTCGGCTGGCTACACCTTC
CASSLGGSAGYTF
>-|TRBV7-2|TRBJ1-1|-
TGTGCCAGCAGCGGGGACCCGAACACTGAAGCTTTCTTT
CASSGDPNTEAFF
>-|TRBV30|TRBJ2-3|-
TGTGCCTGGGGGACAAACACAGATACGCAGTATTTT
CAWGTNTDTQYF
>-|TRBV3-1/TRBV3-2|TRBJ1-1|-
TGTGCCAGCAGCCGGGGGAACACTGAAGCTTTCTTT
CASSRGNTEAFF
>few|TRBV20-1|TRBJ1-6|-
TGCAGTGCTAGTCCGGGGGCGCTCACCTATAATTCACCCCTCCACTTT
CSASPGALTYNSPLHF
>once|TRBV5-1|TRBJ1-1|-
TGCGCCAGCAGCTTGTTGGGACACCTGAACACTGAAGCTTTCTTT
CASSLLGHLNTEAFF
>-|TRBV6-5|TRBJ1-2|TRBD1
TGTGCCAGCAGACCGGGACAGGGGTATGGCTACACCTTC
CASRPGQGYGYTF
>-|TRBV7-9|TRBJ1-2|-
TGTGCCAGCAGCGGAGGGACTTCGGATGGCTACACCTTC
CASSGGTSDGYTF
>-|TRBV18|TRBJ2-1|-
TGTGCCAGCTCACCGCTGCCCGAGTACAATGAGCAGTTCTTC
CASSPLPEYNEQFF
>-|TRBV11-1|TRBJ2-7|-
TGTGCCAGCAGCTTGGAGGGAGTGGGCGAGCAGTACTTC
CASSLEGVGEQYF
>-|TRBV10-3|TRBJ2-7|TRBD1
TGTGCCATCAGTTTTTCAGGGGGCGCGTACGAGCAGTACTTC
CAISFSGGAYEQYF
>-|TRBV12-5|TRBJ1-5|-
TGTGCTAGTGGTTTGGTACCGACAGATTATAGCAATCAGCCCCAGCATTTT
CASGLVPTDYSNQPQHF
>once|TRBV6-6|TRBJ2-2|-
TGTGCCAGCAGACCCAGGGCCCAGGGGACCGGGGAGCTGTTTTTT
CASRPRAQGTGELFF
>-|TRBV7-2|TRBJ1-5|-
TGTGCCAGCAGCTTACAGGGTCGGAATCAGCCCCAGCATTTT
CASSLQGRNQPQHF
>once|TRBV5-1|TRBJ2-3|TRBD2
TGCGCCAGCAGCCCGGCGGGGAGGGTGGGAGATACGCAGTATTTT
CASSPAGRVGDTQYF
>once|TRBV27|TRBJ2-1|-
TGTGCCAGCACCCTGGGACTCGGCGTTGGTGAGCAGTTCTTC
CASTLGLGVGEQFF
>-|TRBV2|TRBJ1-2|TRBD1
TGTGCCAGCAGTGAGACTGACAGGGGGCGGACCTTC
CASSETDRGRTF
>-|TRBV5-6|TRBJ2-7|-
TGTGCCAGCAGCTTGGGTGGGCCATACTCCTACGAGCAGTACTTC
CASSLGGPYSYEQYF
>-|TRBV2|TRBJ1-1|-
TGTGCCAGCAGTGAATGGCAGGGAGGCACTGAAGCTTTCTTT
CASSEWQGGTEAFF
>-|TRBV6-2/TRBV6-3|TRBJ1-2|-
TGTGCCAGCAGCCCCGGTAGGGGTTACTCCAACTATGGCTACACCTTC
CASSPGRGYSNYGYTF
>-|TRBV18|TRBJ2-2|-
TGTGCCAGCTCAGCGGACGCGAACACCGGGGAGCTGTTTTTT
CASSADANTGELFF
>-|TRBV12-5|TRBJ2-1|-
TGTGCTAGTGGTTCCAATCCGGGACCTCGGTGGGATGAGCAGTTCTTC
CASGSNPGPRWDEQFF
>-|TRBV19|TRBJ1-1|-
TGTGCCAGTAGACAAGGGGGGTCCTACACTGAAGCTTTCTTT
CASRQGGSYTEAFF
>-|TRBV4-3|TRBJ2-3|TRBD1
TGCGCCAGCAGCCAAGCTTTTACAGGGGCAACAGATACGCAGTATTTT
CASSQAFTGATDTQYF
>few|TRBV10-2|TRBJ2-1|TRBD1
TGCGCCAGCAGTGTACCGATAATTCGGACAGGGGACAATGAGCAGTTCTTC
CASSVPIIRTGDNEQFF
>few|TRBV19|TRBJ2-5|-
TGTGCCAGTAGTAGCACGGGAAGGAAAGAGACCCAGTACTTC
CASSSTGRKETQYF
>-|TRBV11-3|TRBJ1-3|-
TGTGCCAGCAGCTTGTACGGACGCTCTGGAAACACCATATATTTT
CASSLYGRSGNTIYF
>-|TRBV7-9|TRBJ1-3|-
TGTGCCAGCAGCCCCCCAGGAGCAAACACCATATATTTT
CASSPPGANTIYF